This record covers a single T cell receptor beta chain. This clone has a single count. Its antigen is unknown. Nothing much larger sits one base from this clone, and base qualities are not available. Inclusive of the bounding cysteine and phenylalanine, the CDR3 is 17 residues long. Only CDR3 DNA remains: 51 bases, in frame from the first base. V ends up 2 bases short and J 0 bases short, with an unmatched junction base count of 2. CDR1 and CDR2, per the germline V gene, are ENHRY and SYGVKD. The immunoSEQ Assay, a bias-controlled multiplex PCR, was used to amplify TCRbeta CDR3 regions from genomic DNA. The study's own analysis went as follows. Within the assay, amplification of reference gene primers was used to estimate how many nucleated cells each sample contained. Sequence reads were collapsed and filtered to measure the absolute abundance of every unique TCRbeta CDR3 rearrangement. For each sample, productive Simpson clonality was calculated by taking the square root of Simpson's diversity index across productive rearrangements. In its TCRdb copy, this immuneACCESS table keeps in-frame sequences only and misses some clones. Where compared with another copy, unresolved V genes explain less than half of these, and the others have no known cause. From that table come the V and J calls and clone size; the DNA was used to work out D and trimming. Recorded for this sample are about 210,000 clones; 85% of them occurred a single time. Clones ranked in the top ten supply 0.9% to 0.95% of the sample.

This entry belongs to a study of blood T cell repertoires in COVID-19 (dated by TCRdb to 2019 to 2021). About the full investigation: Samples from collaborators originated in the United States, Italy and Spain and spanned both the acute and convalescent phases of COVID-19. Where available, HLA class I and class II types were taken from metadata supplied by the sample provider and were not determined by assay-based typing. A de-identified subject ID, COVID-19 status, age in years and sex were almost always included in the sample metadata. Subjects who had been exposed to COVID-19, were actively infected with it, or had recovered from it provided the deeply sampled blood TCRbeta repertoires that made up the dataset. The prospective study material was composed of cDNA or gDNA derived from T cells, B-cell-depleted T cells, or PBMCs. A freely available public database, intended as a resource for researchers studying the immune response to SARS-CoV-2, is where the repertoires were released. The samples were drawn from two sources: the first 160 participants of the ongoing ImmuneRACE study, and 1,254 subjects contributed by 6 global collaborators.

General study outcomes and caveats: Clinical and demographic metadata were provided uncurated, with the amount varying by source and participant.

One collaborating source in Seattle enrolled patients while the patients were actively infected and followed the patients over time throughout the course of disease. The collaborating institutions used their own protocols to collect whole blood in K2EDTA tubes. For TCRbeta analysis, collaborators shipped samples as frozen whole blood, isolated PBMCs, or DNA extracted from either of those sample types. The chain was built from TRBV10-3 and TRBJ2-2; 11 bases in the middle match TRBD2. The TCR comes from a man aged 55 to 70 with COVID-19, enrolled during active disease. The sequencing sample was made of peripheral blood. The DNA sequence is TGTGCCATCAGTGAGGGGGGACTAGCGGCGAACACCGGGGAGCTGTTTTTT. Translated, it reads CAISEGGLAANTGELFF.